Detailed here is one TCR beta chain. The data belong to a study of shared clonotypes between healthy human individuals. Background on the study: The donor group consisted of two women and three men, aged 18 to 49.

CD45RO-negative cells were positively selected for CCR7, leaving out terminally differentiated effector memory CD45RA+ cells. TCRdb's table, derived via immunoSEQ multiplex PCR, lists solely in-frame clones and lacks some. The sample consists of approximately 720,000 clones, about 92% of them appearing once. Sample: naive CD8+ T cells sorted from blood. The TCR was taken from a man aged 30 to 45 in good health.

Here the CDR3 DNA reads TGTGCCAGCCAGACTCCTTACACAGATACGCAGTATTTT. Translated: CASQTPYTDTQYF. This chain uses TRBV27 with TRBJ2-3; D gene uncertain. Germline CDR1 is MNHEY and CDR2 is SMNVEV (reference sequence). This CDR3 has 13 residues. Trimming cost V 8 bases and J 2 bases, with 11 bases left between them.